The 28 T cell receptor beta chains below come from one sample, sequenced in a study of preoperative IRX-2 immunotherapy in early breast cancer. Documented treatment: preoperative locoregional IRX-2 cytokine immunotherapy. Produced via immunoSEQ multiplex PCR; TCRdb's table is partial and in-frame only. The sample lists under 45,000 clones; about 95% were seen once. The specimen was tumor tissue, collected after IRX-2 immunotherapy. The receptors were gathered from a human donor with breast cancer.

This clone showed up just a few times. The rearrangement uses TRBV7-2 and TRBJ1-1; 8 bases are a match to TRBD1. The CDR3 extends over 18 amino acids. V was pared by 6 bases and J by 2 bases, with 17 bases of the junction left unmatched. Germline CDR1 SGHTA, CDR2 FQGNSA. Written as DNA, the CDR3 is TGTGCCAGCAGTTTTCGCCTCTTCGACAGGGGTGATAACACTGAAGCTTTCTTT. Translating it yields CASSFRLFDRGDNTEAFF.

This chain links TRBV19 with TRBJ2-7; D possibly corresponds to TRBD2 (6 bases). V lost 5 bases and J 2 bases, leaving 16 bases between the germline ends. The CDR3 sequence is 15 residues long. Germline lookup yields CDR1 LNHDA and CDR2 SQIVND (reference sequence). The CDR3 DNA sequence: TGTGCCAGTAGTCGGTTTTTAGCGGCGGCCTACGAGCAGTACTTC. Translation gives CASSRFLAAAYEQYF. The variable domain in full, completed from reference TRBV19 and TRBJ2-7, reads DGGITQSPKYLFRKEGQNVTLSCEQNLNHDAMYWYRQDPGQGLRLIYYSQIVNDFQKGDIAEGYSVSREKKESFPLTVTSAQKNPTAFYLCASSRFLAAAYEQYFGPGTRLTVT.

The CDR3 region has the DNA TGCGCCAGCAGCCAAGATAGGGTAAGAGGAAGTTACCTCTATGGCTACACCTTC. Translating it yields CASSQDRVRGSYLYGYTF. The rearrangement uses TRBV4-3 and TRBJ1-2; the D is unclear. V lost 0 bases and J lost 4, with 21 bases in between. This CDR3 region has 18 residues. Germline CDR1 LGHNA, CDR2 YSLEER.

This sequence joins TRBV4-1 and TRBJ1-5; no firm D call. CDR1 MGHRA and CDR2 YSYEKL come from the germline V gene. V was trimmed by 0 bases and J by 6 bases, leaving 12 bases between them. This CDR3 has 15 amino acids. CDR3 loop: CASSQDRVGSQPQHF. The CDR3 bases are TGCGCCAGCAGCCAAGACAGAGTCGGGAGTCAGCCCCAGCATTTT.

The genes are TRBV7-2 and TRBJ2-2, with D possibly being TRBD1 or TRBD2 (5 bases each). Trimming cost V 5 bases and J 5 bases, with 15 bases left between them. Germline values: CDR1 SGHTA, CDR2 FQGNSA. The CDR3 has 15 residues. CDR3 region: CASSPGAVWTGELFF. CDR3 DNA: TGTGCCAGCAGCCCCGGGGCGGTTTGGACCGGGGAGCTGTTTTTT.

The chain recombines TRBV19 with TRBJ1-1; D call uncertain. This CDR3 has 14 residues. From germline, CDR1 is LNHDA and CDR2 SQIVND (reference sequence). Between the trimmed V and J ends, which lost 7 bases and 4 bases, there was a span of 16 bases. The CDR3 loop is CASKARQTVTEAFF. DNA for the CDR3: TGTGCCAGTAAGGCTCGGCAGACGGTCACTGAAGCTTTCTTT.

The rearrangement uses TRBV7-6 and TRBJ1-1; no clear D gene. The CDR3 consists of 14 residues. Trimming cost V 1 base and J 3 bases, with 9 bases left between them. Per germline, CDR1 SGHVS and CDR2 FNYEAQ. CDR3 sequence (DNA): TGTGCCAGCAGCTTAGGGGGTAGATACACTGAAGCTTTCTTT. Its protein product is CASSLGGRYTEAFF. The full variable domain, in which reference TRBV7-6 and TRBJ1-1 provide the parts outside the CDR3, is GAGVSQSPRYKVTKRGQDVALRCDPISGHVSLYWYRQALGQGPEFLTYFNYEAQQDKSGLPNDRFSAERPEGSISTLTIQRTEQRDSAMYRCASSLGGRYTEAFFGQGTRLTVV.

The CDR3 loop is CASSYRTGETQYF. The DNA of the CDR3 is TGTGCCAGCAGTTACAGGACCGGCGAGACCCAGTACTTC. The chain is built from TRBV6-5 and TRBJ2-5, with D unclear. The CDR3 extends over 13 amino acids. Germline loops: CDR1 MNHEY, CDR2 SVGAGI. The V end lost 2 bases, the J end lost 5 bases, and 9 bases lay between the germline ends.

J is TRBJ1-4 and V is TRBV7-3; weak D call: TRBD1 (5 bases). The V gene lost 2 bases and the J gene lost 8 bases, with 15 bases spanning the gap. Germline V gives CDR1 SGHTA, CDR2 FQGTGA. CDR3 size: 15 residues. CDR3 nucleotide sequence: TGTGCCAGCAGCTTATATCCAGGGTCGGGAGAAAAACTGTTTTTT. Its protein product is CASSLYPGSGEKLFF.

V is TRBV11-2 and J is TRBJ2-7; D is undetermined. Trimming removed 5 bases at V and 0 bases at J, with 8 bases between. This CDR3 spans 13 amino acids. CDR1 and CDR2 from the germline V gene are SGHAT and FQNNGV. Here the CDR3 reads CASSRGSSYEQYF. As DNA, the CDR3 is TGTGCCAGCAGCCGCGGTAGCTCCTACGAGCAGTACTTC.

The rearrangement joins TRBV5-6 to TRBJ2-7, with 7 bases aligning to TRBD1. Germline V lookup: CDR1 SGHDT, CDR2 YYEEEE. Germline trimming cut 1 base from V and 4 bases from J; bases unmatched to any gene: 8. The CDR3 runs 15 residues. The CDR3 bases are TGTGCCAGCAGCTTGATGACAGGGAGATGGTACGAGCAGTACTTC. Translated, it gives CASSLMTGRWYEQYF. Using reference TRBV5-6 and TRBJ2-7 for the parts outside the CDR3, the full variable domain is DAGVTQSPTHLIKTRGQQVTLRCSPKSGHDTVSWYQQALGQGPQFIFQYYEEEERQRGNFPDRFSGHQFPNYSSELNVNALLLGDSALYLCASSLMTGRWYEQYFGPGTRLTVT.

The genes are TRBV7-9 and TRBJ2-7; 7 bases agree with TRBD1. J lost 1 base, V lost 3 bases, and 12 bases had no gene match. Looked up from germline, CDR1 is SEHNR and CDR2 is FQNEAQ (reference sequence). This CDR3 has 17 amino acids. The CDR3 sequence is CASSLWDPLGQSYEQYF. The CDR3 DNA reads as TGTGCCAGCAGCTTGTGGGATCCGTTGGGACAGTCCTACGAGCAGTACTTC.

The chain has TRBV27 and TRBJ2-1; no firm D call. V shed 1 base and J shed 1 base, with 5 bases lying between them. The CDR3 runs to 14 residues. The V gene's germline CDR1 is MNHEY and CDR2 SMNVEV (reference sequence). CDR3 DNA: TGTGCCAGCAGTTTATTATTATCCTACAATGAGCAGTTCTTC. Its translation is CASSLLLSYNEQFF.

This clone was counted once. V gene TRBV9 combines with J gene TRBJ2-7, with 9 nucleotides matching TRBD1. This CDR3 has 17 amino acids. Trimming at V came to 4 bases and at J to 2 bases, leaving 13 bases not matched to a gene. Germline V CDR1 and CDR2: SGDLS, YYNGEE. The CDR3 sequence is CASSPRMGGQGTYEQYF. The CDR3 DNA reads as TGTGCCAGCAGCCCACGAATGGGGGGACAGGGTACCTACGAGCAGTACTTC.

The genes are TRBV7-9 and TRBJ2-2; no definite D call. The V end lost 3 bases, the J end lost 5 bases, and 13 bases lay between the germline ends. Germline lookup yields CDR1 SEHNR and CDR2 FQNEAQ (reference sequence). The CDR3 contains 15 residues. The CDR3 reads CASSFGWDGTGELFF. The CDR3 coding sequence is TGTGCCAGCAGCTTTGGCTGGGATGGGACCGGGGAGCTGTTTTTT.

This clone has a single count. V is TRBV7-9 and J is TRBJ2-2; D perhaps matches TRBD2 (6 bases). The CDR3 loop spans 17 amino acids. Per germline, CDR1 SEHNR and CDR2 FQNEAQ (reference sequence). V was clipped by 3 bases and J by 5 bases, with 19 bases between them. In DNA form, the CDR3 reads TGTGCCAGCAGCTTCTCATTTAGCGGAACACCGACCGGGGAGCTGTTTTTT. It encodes CASSFSFSGTPTGELFF.

A single count supports this clone. The rearrangement uses TRBV9 and TRBJ2-7; TRBD1 or TRBD2 may be the D gene (6 bases each). Trimming pared 4 bases from V and 3 bases from J, leaving 14 bases between. The germline V gene has CDR1 SGDLS and CDR2 YYNGEE. This CDR3 has 14 residues. CDR3 sequence: CASSPMGGNYEQYF. The DNA of the CDR3 is TGTGCCAGCAGCCCCATGGGGGGCAACTACGAGCAGTACTTC.

The rearrangement uses TRBV20-1 and TRBJ2-5; D remains ambiguous. There are 10 residues in the CDR3. V shed 8 bases and J shed 4 bases, with 8 bases lying between them. Germline CDR1 DFQATT, CDR2 SNEGSKA (reference sequence). CDR3 amino acids: CSPGGETQYF. The CDR3 DNA sequence: TGCAGTCCCGGTGGAGAGACCCAGTACTTC.

The chain uses TRBV11-2 and TRBJ2-1; 7 bases agree with TRBD2. The germline V gene encodes CDR1 SGHAT and CDR2 FQNNGV. V gave up 5 bases and J gave up 4 bases; unmatched junction bases: 8. The CDR3 covers 15 residues. The CDR3 protein is CASSPGTNPYNEQFF. DNA for the CDR3: TGTGCCAGCAGCCCAGGGACTAACCCATACAATGAGCAGTTCTTC.

The V call is TRBV9, the J call TRBJ2-5; D is possibly TRBD1 or TRBD2 (5 bases each). The CDR3 covers 14 residues. The V end was cut by 2 bases, the J end by 5 bases, with 13 bases between. Germline lookup yields CDR1 SGDLS and CDR2 YYNGEE. CDR3 DNA sequence: TGTGCCAGCAGCGTCGACGGGGCACGGGAGACCCAGTACTTC. Protein sequence: CASSVDGARETQYF.

The chain joins TRBV7-6 to TRBJ2-7; 8 nucleotides match TRBD1. The CDR3 is made up of 17 amino acids. The trim removed 5 bases at V and 5 bases at J, leaving 17 bases unmatched. The germline V gene has CDR1 SGHVS and CDR2 FNYEAQ. Here the CDR3 DNA reads TGTGCCAGCAGCCACCCCTACCGGAGGACAGGGTACAACGAGCAGTACTTC. It specifies CASSHPYRRTGYNEQYF. Drawing the rest from reference TRBV7-6 and TRBJ2-7, the complete variable domain is GAGVSQSPRYKVTKRGQDVALRCDPISGHVSLYWYRQALGQGPEFLTYFNYEAQQDKSGLPNDRFSAERPEGSISTLTIQRTEQRDSAMYRCASSHPYRRTGYNEQYFGPGTRLTVT.

The rearrangement links TRBV15 to TRBJ2-1, with TRBD1 identical over 9 bases. CDR3 length: 13 amino acids. Germline CDR1 and CDR2: LNHNV and YYDKDF (reference sequence). Trimming cost V 4 bases and J 9 bases; bases outside gene matches: 4. Written as DNA, the CDR3 is TGTGCCACCAGCAAGGGACAGGGAGGTGAGCAGTTCTTC. Its protein is CATSKGQGGEQFF.

This clone was observed once. J is TRBJ1-1 and V is TRBV2; no reliable D call. CDR1 and CDR2 (germline): SNHLY, FYNNEI. CDR3 length: 11 amino acids. Trimming removed 7 bases at V and 4 bases at J, with 7 bases between. The CDR3 bases are TGTGCCAGCAACATGGGCACTGAAGCTTTCTTT. Translation: CASNMGTEAFF.

CDR3 residues: CASSLEGLARDTQYF. In nucleotides, the CDR3 is TGTGCCAGCAGCTTAGAGGGACTAGCGCGGGATACGCAGTATTTT. This chain joins TRBV7-9 and TRBJ2-3, with 10 bases aligning to TRBD2. With 1 base clipped from V and 6 bases from J, the junction kept 4 bases outside the gene matches. CDR3 length: 15 residues. The germline V gene has CDR1 SEHNR and CDR2 FQNEAQ (reference sequence).

The chain uses TRBV6-5 and TRBJ1-1; a weak D match, TRBD1 (5 bases). Germline CDR1 MNHEY, CDR2 SVGAGI. The CDR3 is made up of 12 amino acids. V was shortened by 6 bases and J by 7 bases, with 12 bases between the two germline ends. The CDR3 nucleotides are TGTGCCAGCAGCCACGATGGGGGTGAAGCTTTCTTT. It translates to CASSHDGGEAFF.

This chain links TRBV7-8 with TRBJ2-3; TRBD1 matches at 7 bases. Germline V gene data show CDR1 as SGHVS and CDR2 as FQNEAQ. This CDR3 has 16 residues. Trimming cost V 5 bases and J 3 bases; bases outside gene matches: 11. CDR3 bases: TGTGCCAGCAGCCCGTATAGGGGGCTTTTAACAGATACGCAGTATTTT. This translates into CASSPYRGLLTDTQYF. The full variable domain, rest sourced from reference TRBV7-8 and TRBJ2-3, is GAGVSQSPRYKVAKRGQDVALRCDPISGHVSLFWYQQALGQGPEFLTYFQNEAQLDKSGLPSDRFFAERPEGSVSTLKIQRTQQEDSAVYLCASSPYRGLLTDTQYFGPGTRLTVL.

The gene calls are TRBV6-1 and TRBJ1-5; D gene uncertain. V was cut by 6 bases and J by 0 bases, with 9 bases left in between. The CDR3 length is 14 residues. The germline V gene encodes CDR1 MNHNS and CDR2 SASEGT. DNA of the CDR3: TGTGCCAGCAGAATGGCAAGTAGCAATCAGCCCCAGCATTTT. Amino acid sequence: CASRMASSNQPQHF.

This CDR3 is CASSERVTGGGAFF. The CDR3 region has the DNA TGTGCCAGCAGTGAAAGGGTGACTGGGGGGGGAGCTTTCTTT. This sequence joins TRBV2 and TRBJ1-1, with D possibly matching TRBD1 (5 bases). The CDR3 consists of 14 residues. Germline V lookup: CDR1 SNHLY, CDR2 FYNNEI. V dropped 2 bases and J dropped 10 bases, with 17 bases sitting between them.